Presented here are 12 T cell receptor beta chains from one specimen sequenced in a study of blood T cell repertoires in COVID-19. Measured with immunoSEQ multiplex PCR; TCRdb has only the in-frame clones, and not every one. The top ten hold roughly 3% of the sample, which has around 97,000 clones, nearly 90% seen once. Sequencing was done on a sample of peripheral blood. The receptors derive from a man aged 45-60 years in a cohort sampled during active COVID-19.

The chain links TRBV7-3 to TRBJ2-1, with TRBD2 matching 7 bases. Germline CDR1 reads SGHTA; CDR2 reads FQGTGA. Losses at the gene ends were 2 bases for V and 9 bases for J; bases not matched to a gene: 10. The CDR3 loop spans 15 amino acids. CDR3 bases: TGTGCCAGCAGCTTACGGGCTAGCGGTGGAGGTGAGCAGTTCTTC. As protein: CASSLRASGGGEQFF.

V usage is TRBV3-1 (or the pseudogene TRBV3-2) and J usage is TRBJ2-5; tentatively, D is TRBD2 (5 bases). Germline V CDR1 and CDR2: LGHDT, YNNKEL (reference sequence). This CDR3 has 15 amino acids. V dropped 3 bases and J dropped 7 bases, with 18 bases sitting between them. The CDR3 loop is CASSQRGYGVGTQYF. In nucleotides, the CDR3 is TGTGCCAGCAGCCAGCGCGGATACGGGGTGGGGACCCAGTACTTC.

The genes are TRBV6-2 or TRBV6-3 and TRBJ2-3, with D unresolved. Germline V gene data show CDR1 as MNHEY and CDR2 as SVGEGT. V lost 5 bases to trimming and J lost 1 base, with 7 bases between them. This CDR3 has 13 residues. The chain's CDR3 is CASSPAGTDTQYF. As DNA, the CDR3 is TGTGCCAGCAGTCCGGCGGGCACAGATACGCAGTATTTT.

V and J are TRBV19 and TRBJ2-1; D perhaps matches TRBD2 (6 bases). V shed 8 bases and J shed 0 bases, with 11 bases lying between them. Germline V CDR1 and CDR2: LNHDA, SQIVND (reference sequence). The CDR3 sequence is 14 residues long. The CDR3 sequence: CASARGSSYNEQFF. The CDR3 DNA is TGTGCCAGTGCGCGGGGAAGCTCCTACAATGAGCAGTTCTTC.

V and J are TRBV28 and TRBJ1-2; perhaps TRBD1 as D (5 bases). Germline V gene lookup returns CDR1 MDHEN and CDR2 SYDVKM. V was cut by 3 bases and J by 2 bases, with 10 bases left in between. CDR3 length equals 14 residues. The CDR3 here is CASSLYGGNYGYTF. The CDR3 DNA reads as TGTGCCAGCAGTTTGTACGGGGGGAACTATGGCTACACCTTC.

V gene TRBV2 combines with J gene TRBJ1-1, with 7 bases identical to TRBD1. Germline trimming cut 6 bases from V and 3 bases from J; bases unmatched to any gene: 7. CDR1 and CDR2 (germline): SNHLY, FYNNEI. The CDR3 has 14 amino acids. CDR3 bases: TGTGCCAGCAGCGAGGCAGGGGGATACACTGAAGCTTTCTTT. It translates to CASSEAGGYTEAFF.

The V gene is TRBV6-1, the J gene TRBJ1-2; no clear D gene. With 1 base removed from V and 4 bases from J, the gap between germline ends came to 7 bases. The CDR3 is 13 residues long. The V gene's germline CDR1 is MNHNS and CDR2 SASEGT. The CDR3: CASSEVVVYGYTF. The CDR3, as DNA: TGTGCCAGCAGTGAAGTGGTAGTCTATGGCTACACCTTC.

This sequence joins TRBV6-5 and TRBJ2-2; 10 bases fit TRBD1. The germline V gene encodes CDR1 MNHEY and CDR2 SVGAGI. The CDR3 totals 15 residues. After removal of 5 bases from V and 6 bases from J, the junction contained 6 bases not matched to a gene. For the CDR3, the DNA is TGTGCCAGCAGTCCTCGACAGGGGGCATCCGGGGAGCTGTTTTTT. Protein: CASSPRQGASGELFF.

The V call is TRBV6-5, the J call TRBJ2-5; D uncertain. With 3 bases removed from V and 7 bases from J, the gap between germline ends came to 6 bases. The germline V gene encodes CDR1 MNHEY and CDR2 SVGAGI. The CDR3 covers 11 residues. The CDR3 region is CASSYSGTQYF. In DNA form, the CDR3 reads TGTGCCAGCAGTTATTCGGGGACCCAGTACTTC.

The gene calls are TRBV12-5 and TRBJ1-4, with 8 bases lining up with TRBD1. Germline-derived CDR1 and CDR2 are LGHNT and FRNRAP. This CDR3 is 13 amino acids long. Trimming removed 6 bases from V and 10 bases from J; junction bases left unmatched: 7. As DNA, the CDR3 is TGTGCTAGTGGCCCTACTGGACAGGGAAAACTGTTTTTT. Its translation is CASGPTGQGKLFF.

CDR3 in DNA: TGCAGCGTTGGCGACAGGCGGGTTGTCGGGCCCCAGCATTTT. Translation gives CSVGDRRVVGPQHF. This chain uses TRBV29-1 with TRBJ1-5, with a weak D call TRBD1 (6 bases). The CDR3 has 14 residues. Trimming cost V 4 bases and J 9 bases, with 19 bases left between them. Germline V gene sequence: CDR1 SQVTM, CDR2 ANQGSEA.

This clone has only a few counts. The V and J genes are TRBV7-8 and TRBJ2-7; 14 positions agree with TRBD2. In germline, CDR1 is SGHVS, CDR2 FQNEAQ. V gave up 2 bases and J gave up 0 bases; unmatched junction bases: 12. The CDR3 covers 20 residues. This chain's CDR3 is CASSLLTGLAGVDFSYEQYF. CDR3 nucleotide sequence: TGTGCCAGCAGCTTATTAACGGGACTAGCGGGGGTCGACTTCTCCTACGAGCAGTACTTC.